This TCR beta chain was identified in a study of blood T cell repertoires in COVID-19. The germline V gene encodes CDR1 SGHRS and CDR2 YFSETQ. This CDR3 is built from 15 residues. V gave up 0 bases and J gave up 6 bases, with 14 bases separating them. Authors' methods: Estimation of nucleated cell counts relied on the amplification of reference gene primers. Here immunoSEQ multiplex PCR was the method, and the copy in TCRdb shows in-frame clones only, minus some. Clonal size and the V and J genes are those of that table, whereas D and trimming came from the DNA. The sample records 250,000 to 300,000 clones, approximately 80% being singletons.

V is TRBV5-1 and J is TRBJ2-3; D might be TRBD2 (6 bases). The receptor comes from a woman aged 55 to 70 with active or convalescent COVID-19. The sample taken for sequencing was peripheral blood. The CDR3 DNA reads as TGCGCCAGCAGCTTGGGCGGGTCCGCGGGGGATACGCAGTATTTT. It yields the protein CASSLGGSAGDTQYF.